The T cell receptor beta chain described here comes from a study of blood T cell repertoires in COVID-19. Germline V gene lookup returns CDR1 LNHDA and CDR2 SQIVND (reference sequence). The V and J ends lost 10 bases and 4 bases, in that order; junction bases with no gene match: 13. This CDR3 spans 14 amino acids. Methods used by the authors: How many nucleated cells were present was estimated from reference gene primer amplification. Clones were sequenced by immunoSEQ multiplex PCR, and TCRdb holds only the in-frame ones, with some missing. The DNA was the basis for D and trimming; V, J and clone size are from that table. Of some 31,000 clones detected, roughly 90% appear once; the ten largest clones hold about 13%.

V usage is TRBV19 and J usage is TRBJ2-7; TRBD1 agrees at 7 bases. What was sequenced was peripheral blood. This sequence was found in a human donor in a cohort sampled during active COVID-19. The CDR3 here is CATKTGVIRYEQYF. CDR3 DNA sequence: TGTGCCACAAAAACAGGGGTAATTCGTTACGAGCAGTACTTC.